One sample yielded the 27 T cell receptor beta chains listed below, sequenced in a study of T-cell reconstitution after alpha-beta-depleted transplantation in children. Unique molecular identifiers were built into the TCRbeta library. TCRdb ran MiXCR on the PCR reads and lists one entry per CDR3 protein. This table holds about 240,000 distinct CDR3 sequences, roughly 25% found once. This specimen consisted of PBMCs, obtained before TCRalphabeta/CD19-depleted stem cell transplant. The receptors here all came from a girl aged 2-10 years with Fanconi anemia, due to receive a stem cell transplant.

This clonotype was seen just once. The chain couples TRBV20-1 to TRBJ2-2; TRBD1 matches at 10 bases. The V and J ends lost 5 bases and 1 base, in that order; junction bases with no gene match: 13. In germline, CDR1 is DFQATT, CDR2 SNEGSKA (reference sequence). The CDR3 runs 18 residues. CDR3 in amino acids: CSASRGQGFPRNTGELFF. DNA of the CDR3: TGCAGTGCTTCCCGGGGACAGGGGTTTCCGAGGAACACCGGGGAGCTGTTTTTT.

The chain carries TRBV5-8 and TRBJ2-1; D unclear. Trimming took 1 base from V and 10 from J, leaving 15 bases between them. CDR3 length: 14 amino acids. CDR1 is SGHTS, CDR2 YDEGEE, per germline. This chain's CDR3 is CASSLSGQHTEQFF. The CDR3 DNA reads as TGTGCCAGCAGCTTGTCGGGCCAGCACACGGAGCAGTTCTTC.

The chain combines TRBV5-1 with TRBJ2-2, with D tentatively TRBD1 or TRBD2 (5 bases each). V was shortened by 2 bases and J by 3 bases, with 11 bases between the two germline ends. The germline V gene has CDR1 SGHRS and CDR2 YFSETQ. The CDR3 is 15 residues long. CDR3 DNA sequence: TGCGCCAGCAGCTTTCCGCAGGGAGACACCGGGGAGCTGTTTTTT. Residues: CASSFPQGDTGELFF.

This clonotype has ten or more counts. This rearrangement joins TRBV27 to TRBJ2-7; 9 nucleotides line up with TRBD1. From germline, CDR1 is MNHEY and CDR2 SMNVEV (reference sequence). V was pared by 7 bases and J by 4 bases, with 14 bases of the junction left unmatched. This CDR3 has 16 amino acids. The CDR3 sequence: CASNRGRDGTFYEQYF. Written as DNA, the CDR3 is TGTGCCAGCAACAGGGGGCGGGACGGGACCTTTTACGAGCAGTACTTC.

The gene calls are TRBV20-1 and TRBJ2-7, with 7 bases aligning to TRBD1. This CDR3 has 14 residues. Germline V gives CDR1 DFQATT, CDR2 SNEGSKA (reference sequence). V trimming: 5 bases; J trimming: 5 bases; junction bases outside the gene matches: 12. The CDR3 is CSAPDRAIEDEQYF. The CDR3 DNA sequence: TGCAGTGCTCCCGACAGGGCCATCGAGGACGAGCAGTACTTC.

This clonotype appeared many times. This rearrangement joins TRBV20-1 to TRBJ2-7; 8 bases are shared with TRBD1. The J segment lost 2 bases and the V segment lost 0 bases, leaving 12 bases of the junction unmatched. Germline V gene data show CDR1 as DFQATT and CDR2 as SNEGSKA (reference sequence). The CDR3 loop spans 17 amino acids. CDR3 in amino acids: CSARDPGGISIPYEQYF. The CDR3 nucleotides are TGCAGTGCTAGAGATCCAGGGGGCATCTCTATCCCCTACGAGCAGTACTTC.

This clonotype has just a few counts. V usage is TRBV6-1 and J usage is TRBJ1-1; D gene ambiguous. The V gene lost 3 bases and the J gene lost 6 bases, with 17 bases spanning the gap. Germline loops: CDR1 MNHNS, CDR2 SASEGT. The CDR3 length is 15 residues. In DNA form, the CDR3 reads TGTGCCAGCAGTGATGCGGTAGGGAGAGCGGCTGAAGCTTTCTTT. Translated: CASSDAVGRAAEAFF.

The chain is built from TRBV20-1 and TRBJ2-5; D is unclear. Between the trimmed V and J ends, which lost 4 bases and 4 bases, there was a span of 7 bases. The CDR3 has 11 residues. Germline-derived CDR1 and CDR2 are DFQATT and SNEGSKA (reference sequence). This CDR3 is CSATARETQYF. DNA for the CDR3: TGCAGTGCTACCGCGAGAGAGACCCAGTACTTC.

In its sample, this clonotype was seen many times. The genes are TRBV28 and TRBJ2-7; the D gene is possibly TRBD1 (5 bases). Germline CDR1 is MDHEN and CDR2 is SYDVKM. V was trimmed by 3 bases and J by 3 bases, leaving 12 bases between them. This CDR3 is built from 14 residues. This CDR3 is CASSLRQGFYEQYF. CDR3 in DNA: TGTGCCAGCAGTTTGCGGCAGGGCTTCTACGAGCAGTACTTC.

The genes are TRBV6-1 and TRBJ1-5; a weak D match, TRBD1 (5 bases). The germline V gene encodes CDR1 MNHNS and CDR2 SASEGT. This CDR3 spans 13 amino acids. Trimming removed 5 bases at V and 7 bases at J, with 12 bases between. CDR3 sequence: CASSRTGEQPQHF. In nucleotides, the CDR3 is TGTGCCAGCAGTCGTACAGGTGAGCAGCCCCAGCATTTT.

This clonotype was detected many times. The chain employs TRBV29-1 and TRBJ1-2; 7 bases are shared with TRBD1. J was trimmed by 6 bases and V by 5 bases; bases with no gene match: 9. CDR1 and CDR2 (germline): SQVTM, ANQGSEA. The CDR3 totals 13 residues. The DNA for the CDR3 is TGCAGCGTTTGGACAGGTTCGGTTCATGGCTACACCTTC. Residues: CSVWTGSVHGYTF.

Many counts were recorded for this clonotype. The J gene is TRBJ2-7, the V gene TRBV20-1; TRBD1 agrees at 8 bases. The CDR3 is 16 residues long. V was clipped by 4 bases and J by 0 bases; unmatched bases: 11. Germline assignment: CDR1 DFQATT and CDR2 SNEGSKA (reference sequence). The CDR3 protein is CSANGQGRGFSYEQYF. The CDR3 DNA sequence: TGCAGTGCTAATGGACAGGGCAGAGGGTTCTCCTACGAGCAGTACTTC.

This clonotype was observed a handful of times. DNA for the CDR3: TGCAGTGCTAGCCTCACCGACGGACTAGCGGGGGGGCCGAGGGACATTCAGTACTTC. Translated: CSASLTDGLAGGPRDIQYF. The rearrangement uses TRBV20-1 and TRBJ2-4; 15 bases are shared with TRBD2. J was trimmed by 8 bases and V by 3 bases; bases with no gene match: 17. Looked up from germline, CDR1 is DFQATT and CDR2 is SNEGSKA (reference sequence). This CDR3 contains 19 residues.

This clonotype appeared a few times. The J gene is TRBJ2-7, the V gene TRBV29-1; no definite D call. The germline V gene has CDR1 SQVTM and CDR2 ANQGSEA. CDR3 length equals 12 residues. The V end was cut by 3 bases, the J end by 3 bases, with 9 bases between. CDR3 in amino acids: CSVEGTGYEQYF. CDR3 DNA sequence: TGCAGCGTTGAGGGTACTGGCTACGAGCAGTACTTC.

This clonotype was seen ten or more times. V and J are TRBV5-1 and TRBJ2-1; possible D gene TRBD1, 6 bases. In germline, CDR1 is SGHRS, CDR2 YFSETQ. The CDR3 extends over 17 amino acids. Trimming pared 4 bases from V and 9 bases from J, leaving 26 bases between. CDR3 loop: CASSKDVGGATHSEQFF. In DNA, the CDR3 is TGCGCCAGCAGCAAAGACGTAGGGGGAGCCACCCACAGTGAGCAGTTCTTC.

This clonotype was found many times. The V call is TRBV10-3, the J call TRBJ2-5, with 7 bases aligning to TRBD2. The junction had 0 bases not matched to a gene; V was cut back by 5 bases and J by 3 bases. The CDR3 is 12 residues long. CDR1 is ENHRY and CDR2 is SYGVKD in the germline V gene. The CDR3 coding sequence is TGTGCCATCAGTAGCGGGAAAGAGACCCAGTACTTC. Its translation is CAISSGKETQYF.

This clonotype was seen a handful of times. CDR3 nucleotides: TGCAGCGTTGGGTTGAGGGGGGACGAGCAGTACTTC. This encodes CSVGLRGDEQYF. The rearrangement joins TRBV29-1 to TRBJ2-7, with D perhaps assigned TRBD1 or TRBD2 (6 bases each). CDR1 is SQVTM, CDR2 ANQGSEA, per germline. Trimming stripped 4 bases from V and 5 bases from J, with 12 bases between. This CDR3 contains 12 residues.

The gene calls are TRBV10-3 and TRBJ2-5; maybe TRBD2 (6 bases). Germline CDR1 and CDR2: ENHRY and SYGVKD. Trimming took off 1 base at V and 2 bases at J, with 8 bases between the two ends. The CDR3 consists of 14 residues. In nucleotides, the CDR3 is TGTGCCATCAGTGAGTTTGCGGGACAAGAGACCCAGTACTTC. Residues: CAISEFAGQETQYF.

The chain couples TRBV5-1 to TRBJ2-7, with a possible D match to TRBD1 (5 bases). Germline CDR1 SGHRS, CDR2 YFSETQ. The CDR3 is 15 residues long. Trimming removed 0 bases at V and 3 bases at J, with 13 bases between. The CDR3 nucleotides are TGCGCCAGCAGCTTGGATACCGACAGTTTCTACGAGCAGTACTTC. It translates to CASSLDTDSFYEQYF.

This clonotype was counted ten times or more. The chain couples TRBV28 to TRBJ1-4, with no clear D. The CDR3 consists of 18 residues. V was trimmed by 5 bases and J by 0 bases, leaving 19 bases between them. Germline V gives CDR1 MDHEN, CDR2 SYDVKM. The chain's CDR3 is CASSPVSGPVATNEKLFF. The CDR3 nucleotides read TGTGCCAGCAGTCCAGTGAGTGGGCCCGTTGCAACTAATGAAAAACTGTTTTTT.

There are many counts of this clonotype. This sequence joins TRBV5-1 and TRBJ1-6; unclear D gene. V lost 0 bases and J lost 9, with 4 bases in between. The CDR3 totals 12 residues. Per the germline V gene, CDR1 is SGHRS and CDR2 is YFSETQ. As DNA, the CDR3 is TGCGCCAGCAGCTTGGGGAGTTCACCCCTCCACTTT. This encodes CASSLGSSPLHF.

At least ten counts were recorded for this clonotype. The chain recombines TRBV12-3 or TRBV12-4 with TRBJ1-5; D gene uncertain. With 3 bases removed from V and 6 bases from J, the gap between germline ends came to 6 bases. The CDR3 has 12 amino acids. The CDR3 here is CASSLVSQPQHF. CDR3 in DNA: TGTGCCAGCAGTTTGGTGAGTCAGCCCCAGCATTTT.

This clonotype was picked up many times. V gene TRBV12-3 or TRBV12-4 combines with J gene TRBJ2-7; the D gene is possibly TRBD1 (6 bases). There are 13 residues in the CDR3. Trimming left V 6 bases short and J 3 bases short, with 12 bases between. Here the CDR3 DNA reads TGTGCCAGCAGAGCCCGGGACAACTACGAGCAGTACTTC. Its protein product is CASRARDNYEQYF.

This clonotype was seen ten or more times. V gene TRBV15 combines with J gene TRBJ2-1, with TRBD2 matching over 8 bases. Germline assignment: CDR1 LNHNV and CDR2 YYDKDF (reference sequence). V was clipped by 5 bases and J by 4 bases; unmatched bases: 4. The CDR3 length is 14 residues. The CDR3 DNA follows: TGTGCCACCAGCCTGACTAGCGAGTACAATGAGCAGTTCTTC. As protein: CATSLTSEYNEQFF.

The CDR3: CASSPGVTGELFF. The CDR3 region has the DNA TGTGCCAGCAGCCCAGGAGTCACCGGGGAGCTGTTTTTT. The chain uses TRBV9 and TRBJ2-2; D is unclear. This CDR3 has 13 amino acids. Trimming cost V 4 bases and J 4 bases, with 8 bases left between them. The germline V gene encodes CDR1 SGDLS and CDR2 YYNGEE. The whole variable domain, filled in from reference TRBV9 and TRBJ2-2, reads DSGVTQTPKHLITATGQRVTLRCSPRSGDLSVYWYQQSLDQGLQFLIQYYNGEERAKGNILERFSAQQFPDLHSELNLSSLELGDSALYFCASSPGVTGELFFGEGSRLTVL.

This sequence joins TRBV5-1 and TRBJ2-1; 8 nucleotides align to TRBD2. V shed 2 bases, J shed 6 bases, and the junction held 7 bases outside the gene matches. The CDR3 has 15 residues. Germline V lookup: CDR1 SGHRS, CDR2 YFSETQ. The CDR3 loop reads CASSFMTGGLNEQFF. The CDR3 region has the DNA TGCGCCAGCAGCTTTATGACGGGGGGGCTCAATGAGCAGTTCTTC.

This clonotype was seen many times. The chain couples TRBV29-1 to TRBJ1-1; D may be TRBD1 (5 bases). Germline V gene data show CDR1 as SQVTM and CDR2 as ANQGSEA. This CDR3 is 11 amino acids long. V was trimmed by 3 bases and J by 11 bases, leaving 13 bases between them. CDR3 protein: CSVDGQKGAFF. CDR3 nucleotide sequence: TGCAGCGTTGATGGGCAAAAGGGGGCTTTCTTT.